These 19 T cell receptor beta chains share one sample of origin, sequenced in a study of T cells in women clearing cervical HPV infection. Produced via immunoSEQ multiplex PCR; TCRdb's table is partial and in-frame only. The sample holds 15,000 to 20,000 clones. Specimen: blood buffy coat. The receptor source for this set is a woman between 18 and 69 years old with a cervical HPV16 infection that either progressed to CIN3+ or cleared (not recorded which).

In the case of this clone: The read finishes 3 residues shy of the CDR3 end, and the germline J gene is used to complete it. The chain links TRBV2 to TRBJ2-5; 8 bases map to TRBD2. This CDR3 contains 16 residues. V lost 2 bases, J lost 5 bases, and 10 bases stayed unmatched. From germline, CDR1 is SNHLY and CDR2 FYNNEI. The CDR3 sequence: CASSESGGGGQETQYF. The DNA read from the CDR3 is TGTGCCAGCAGTGAAAGCGGGGGCGGAGGGCAGGAGACC.

Comments on this clone: Read coverage stops 3 residues before the CDR3 terminus; the germline J gene supplies the remainder. The rearrangement joins TRBV4-2 to TRBJ1-2; D might be TRBD1 (5 bases). Germline CDR1 reads LGHNA; CDR2 reads YNFKEQ. The CDR3 runs to 14 residues. Between the trimmed V and J ends, which lost 0 bases and 5 bases, there was a span of 10 bases. The CDR3: CASSQDEQVYGYTF. Incomplete CDR3 DNA: TGTGCCAGCAGCCAAGATGAACAGGTTTATGGC.

As concerns this clone: The read halts 3 residues ahead of the CDR3 end, with the missing end drawn from the germline J gene. The chain uses TRBV2 and TRBJ1-1; D is possibly TRBD1 (5 bases). Germline values: CDR1 SNHLY, CDR2 FYNNEI. The CDR3 covers 15 residues. V was cut by 2 bases and J by 3 bases, with 13 bases left in between. The CDR3 DNA, read in part, is TGTGCCAGCAGTGAATTGGGGCGGTGGGACACTGAA. Protein sequence: CASSELGRWDTE. The CDR3, in full, reads CASSELGRWDTEAFF. The variable domain in full, with the rest retrieved from reference TRBV2 and TRBJ1-1, is EPEVTQTPSHQVTQMGQEVILRCVPISNHLYFYWYRQILGQKVEFLVSFYNNEISEKSEIFDDQFSVERPDGSNFTLKIRSTKLEDSAMYFCASSELGRWDTEAFFGQGTRLTVV.

Regarding this clone: The observed sequence ends 3 residues before the CDR3 terminus, with the missing tail filled in from the germline J gene. The chain carries TRBV7-8 and TRBJ2-1; 10 nucleotides align to TRBD1. The germline V gene has CDR1 SGHVS and CDR2 FQNEAQ. The V segment lost 5 bases and the J segment 8 bases; nucleotides outside the gene matches: 0. The CDR3 has 12 residues. CDR3 residues: CASSDRGHEQFF. Incomplete CDR3 DNA: TGTGCCAGCAGCGACAGGGGGCATGAG.

A word on this clone: The read ends 3 residues before the CDR3 terminus; that terminus is restored from the germline J gene. This rearrangement joins TRBV30 to TRBJ1-2, with D maybe TRBD1 (5 bases). The CDR3 spans 14 residues. Per the germline V gene, CDR1 is GTSNPN and CDR2 is SVGIG (reference sequence). The CDR3 protein is CAWNQGVSYNDYTF. The sequenced part of the CDR3 DNA is TGTGCCTGGAACCAAGGGGTTAGCTACAATGAC.

The sequenced CDR3 bases are TGTGCCTGGAGTGTCCTCGAGACC. Translated: CAWSVLET. The entire CDR3 sequence reads CAWSVLETQYF. This chain uses TRBV30 with TRBJ2-5; D is unclear. The observed sequence ends 3 residues before the CDR3 terminus, with the missing tail filled in from the germline J gene. V was cut by 0 bases and J by 5 bases, with 4 bases left in between. Germline CDR1 reads GTSNPN; CDR2 reads SVGIG (reference sequence). The CDR3 consists of 11 residues.

In the case of this clone: The CDR3 is cut off 3 residues early in the read; its end comes from the germline J gene. The chain has TRBV12-5 and TRBJ1-1; D is perhaps TRBD1 (5 bases). Germline V lookup: CDR1 LGHNT, CDR2 FRNRAP. The germline V and J ends were trimmed by 0 bases and 6 bases, with 14 bases remaining between them. The CDR3 has 15 amino acids. CDR3 residues: CASGLVATGTAEAFF. The part of the CDR3 DNA that was read is TGTGCTAGTGGTTTGGTAGCCACAGGCACGGCTGAA. Drawing the rest from reference TRBV12-5 and TRBJ1-1, the complete variable domain is DARVTQTPRHKVTEMGQEVTMRCQPILGHNTVFWYRQTMMQGLELLAYFRNRAPLDDSGMPKDRFSAEMPDATLATLKIQPSEPRDSAVYFCASGLVATGTAEAFFGQGTRLTVV.

CDR3: CASSFDRGPEETQYF. The sequenced CDR3 bases are TGCGCCAGCAGCTTTGACAGGGGGCCGGAGGAGACC. This chain uses TRBV5-1 with TRBJ2-5; 10 bases line up with TRBD1. The CDR3 end is not reached by the read, which stops 3 residues before it; the germline J gene fills it in. The junction had 6 bases not matched to a gene; V was cut back by 2 bases and J by 5 bases. CDR3 size: 15 residues. Germline assignment: CDR1 SGHRS and CDR2 YFSETQ. Complete variable domain (other parts from reference TRBV5-1 and TRBJ2-5): KAGVTQTPRYLIKTRGQQVTLSCSPISGHRSVSWYQQTPGQGLQFLFEYFSETQRNKGNFPGRFSGRQFSNSRSEMNVSTLELGDSALYLCASSFDRGPEETQYFGPGTRLLVL.

A note on this clone: The CDR3 end falls 3 residues outside the read, so it is completed with the germline J gene. The V gene is TRBV7-2, the J gene TRBJ1-1, with 8 bases aligning to TRBD1. The CDR3 length is 13 residues. The V segment lost 3 bases and the J segment 7 bases; nucleotides outside the gene matches: 4. CDR1 is SGHTA and CDR2 is FQGNSA in the germline V gene. Partial CDR3 DNA: TGTGCCAGCAGCTTGGCAGGGGGCGTTGAA. It encodes CASSLAGGVE. The whole CDR3 reads CASSLAGGVEAFF.

A remark on this clone: The read finishes 3 residues shy of the CDR3 end, and the germline J gene is used to complete it. The gene calls are TRBV19 and TRBJ2-3, with 7 bases lining up with TRBD1. The CDR3 is 16 residues long. Per the germline V gene, CDR1 is LNHDA and CDR2 is SQIVND (reference sequence). The DNA read from the CDR3 is TGTGCCAGTAGTATACTCTTGGGACAGCTCAATCAGCCG. Residues: CASSILLGQLNQP. The whole CDR3 sequence is CASSILLGQLNQPQYF.

Turning to this clone: The read falls 3 residues short of the CDR3 end, and the missing part is taken from the germline J gene. The rearrangement joins TRBV11-3 to TRBJ2-3; D remains ambiguous. The CDR3 is made up of 15 amino acids. Deletions cut 3 bases from V and 2 bases from J, with 12 bases between. Looked up from germline, CDR1 is SGHNT and CDR2 is YENEEA. CDR3 bases read: TGTGCCAGCAGCTTTGGCCGCGGAGACACAGATACG. This gives the protein CASSFGRGDTDT. The CDR3 in its entirety is CASSFGRGDTDTQYF.

Of note for this clone: The CDR3 end is not reached by the read, which stops 3 residues before it; the germline J gene fills it in. This chain connects TRBV10-3 to TRBJ2-7; D is possibly TRBD1 (5 bases). The V and J ends lost 8 bases and 0 bases respectively, with 11 bases between them. The germline V gene has CDR1 ENHRY and CDR2 SYGVKD. The CDR3 has 13 amino acids. Here the CDR3 reads CAIGQGASYEQYF. The sequenced CDR3 bases are TGTGCCATCGGGCAAGGGGCCTCCTACGAG.

Its frequency marks this clone as medium-sized. The CDR3 end falls 3 residues outside the read, so it is completed with the germline J gene. The V gene is TRBV13, the J gene TRBJ2-1; 11 nucleotides agree with TRBD2. The V and J ends lost 5 bases and 0 bases, in that order; junction bases with no gene match: 12. CDR1 and CDR2 from the germline V gene are PRHDT and FYEKMQ (reference sequence). This CDR3 region has 19 residues. The CDR3 sequence: CASSIRALAGGSSYNEQFF. CDR3 DNA, as far as it was read: TGTGCCAGCAGCATTAGGGCTTTAGCGGGGGGGAGCTCCTACAATGAG.

Note on this clone: The read falls 3 residues short of the CDR3 end, and the missing part is taken from the germline J gene. The V and J genes are TRBV5-5 and TRBJ1-6, with D maybe TRBD1 (5 bases). The V gene's germline CDR1 is SGHKS and CDR2 YYEKEE (reference sequence). This CDR3 has 15 amino acids. V dropped 3 bases and J dropped 7 bases, with 14 bases sitting between them. The covered CDR3 bases are TGTGCCAGCAGCTCCTGGACATTGGGCAATTCACCC. This gives the protein CASSSWTLGNSP. The whole CDR3 region reads CASSSWTLGNSPLHF.

In regard to this clone: The CDR3 end lies 3 residues beyond the end of the read and is filled in from the germline J gene. The rearrangement joins TRBV7-2 to TRBJ1-1; D ambiguous. Germline CDR1 is SGHTA and CDR2 is FQGNSA. CDR3 length: 11 residues. The covered CDR3 bases are TGTGCCAGCAGCTTAGTCACTAGA. Translating gives CASSLVTR. In full, the CDR3 reads CASSLVTRAFF.

Remarks on this clone: The read comes to an end 3 residues before the CDR3 does, leaving the germline J gene to fill in the end. The chain employs TRBV2 and TRBJ1-1; 10 bases align to TRBD1. CDR1 and CDR2 from the germline V gene are SNHLY and FYNNEI. This CDR3 has 16 amino acids. CDR3 DNA, as far as it was read: TGTGCCAGCAGTTCAAGGGGGACAGGGGAGCGGGAGACA. This gives the protein CASSSRGTGERET. The entire CDR3 protein is CASSSRGTGERETAFF.

A note on this clone: The CDR3 end lies 3 residues beyond the end of the read and is filled in from the germline J gene. J is TRBJ1-2 and V is TRBV7-9; D may be TRBD1 (6 bases). The CDR3 runs to 15 residues. Germline V gene lookup returns CDR1 SEHNR and CDR2 FQNEAQ (reference sequence). The CDR3 sequence is CASSVARTVLNDYTF. CDR3 DNA (partial): TGTGCCAGCAGCGTTGCAAGGACAGTCCTGAATGAC.

As concerns this clone: The CDR3 extends 3 residues past the end of the read, so its final part is completed from the germline J gene. V usage is TRBV6-2 or TRBV6-3 and J usage is TRBJ1-1; 10 positions agree with TRBD1. Germline lookup yields CDR1 MNHEY and CDR2 SVGEGT. The CDR3 runs to 14 residues. The covered CDR3 bases are TGTGCCAGCAGTTACTCGGCCCGGACAGGGGGA. This gives the protein CASSYSARTGG. The CDR3 in its entirety is CASSYSARTGGAFF.

Partial CDR3 DNA: TGTGCCAGTTCCGGGACAGGGTTCGTTGAG. Its protein product is CASSGTGFVE. The entire CDR3 sequence reads CASSGTGFVEQFF. The chain uses TRBV19 and TRBJ2-1, with TRBD1 matching 9 bases. Coverage ceases 3 residues before the CDR3 finishes, and the germline J gene fills in the end. The V and J ends lost 8 bases and 9 bases, in that order; junction bases with no gene match: 8. CDR3 length equals 13 residues. From germline, CDR1 is LNHDA and CDR2 SQIVND (reference sequence).